The TCR beta chain under discussion was sequenced for a study of technical replicates of blood from several donors (dated by TCRdb to 2017 to 2019). Library prep was done by the immunoSEQ multiplex PCR assay. TCRdb limited this immuneACCESS table to in-frame rearrangements with V and J called. A share of clones is missing; checked studies link under half to unresolved V genes, and the rest is unexplained. A total of 85,000 or so clones appear in this sample, 94% of them only once. The leading ten clones occupy 0.2% to 0.3% of the sample. Inclusive of the bounding cysteine and phenylalanine, the CDR3 is 14 residues long. Only the CDR3 DNA is retained, 42 bases long and in frame from the first base. V and J are truncated by 10 bases and 7 bases respectively, leaving an intervening sequence of 20 bases. According to the germline V gene, CDR1 reads MNHEY and CDR2 reads SVGAGI. This clone was counted a single time. The target of this receptor is not known. Within one base of it there is no much larger clone, and no base qualities were kept.

This sequence uses TRBV6-5 and TRBJ1-5; matching of 5 bases hints at TRBD1 as the D gene. Sequencing was carried out using T cells isolated from PBMCs. The sequence was obtained from a human donor in good health. The DNA sequence is as follows: TGTGCCACCGCTCGGGCCGGACAATACCAGCCCCAGCATTTT. It specifies CATARAGQYQPQHF.